The clone carrying this T cell receptor beta chain was recorded a few times. Its antigen is as yet unknown. The data are from a study of T cell repertoires in cytomegalovirus infection. Across the whole study: Carrying CMV and the relevant HLA type showed in public TCR beta signatures. General study findings and limits: The ex vivo response was dominated by HLA-C-restricted CMV-specific TCR beta clonotypes.

TCRdb used MiXCR to reprocess the reads, holding one entry per CDR3 protein. The data contain some 180,000 distinct CDR3 sequences, roughly a fifth of them singletons. The V gene lost 7 bases and the J gene lost 5 bases, with 17 bases spanning the gap. CDR3 length: 13 residues. The V gene's germline CDR1 is SQVTM and CDR2 ANQGSEA. Sequenced input: PBMCs. This receptor was taken from a human donor in good health (CMV status not recorded). Some clones in this sample may be carry-over from other donors' samples. The chain is built from TRBV29-1 and TRBJ2-5; the D gene is possibly TRBD1 (6 bases). Written as DNA, the CDR3 is TGCAGCGCCTCGGGACACTCGGGGGAGACCCAGTACTTC. It encodes CSASGHSGETQYF.